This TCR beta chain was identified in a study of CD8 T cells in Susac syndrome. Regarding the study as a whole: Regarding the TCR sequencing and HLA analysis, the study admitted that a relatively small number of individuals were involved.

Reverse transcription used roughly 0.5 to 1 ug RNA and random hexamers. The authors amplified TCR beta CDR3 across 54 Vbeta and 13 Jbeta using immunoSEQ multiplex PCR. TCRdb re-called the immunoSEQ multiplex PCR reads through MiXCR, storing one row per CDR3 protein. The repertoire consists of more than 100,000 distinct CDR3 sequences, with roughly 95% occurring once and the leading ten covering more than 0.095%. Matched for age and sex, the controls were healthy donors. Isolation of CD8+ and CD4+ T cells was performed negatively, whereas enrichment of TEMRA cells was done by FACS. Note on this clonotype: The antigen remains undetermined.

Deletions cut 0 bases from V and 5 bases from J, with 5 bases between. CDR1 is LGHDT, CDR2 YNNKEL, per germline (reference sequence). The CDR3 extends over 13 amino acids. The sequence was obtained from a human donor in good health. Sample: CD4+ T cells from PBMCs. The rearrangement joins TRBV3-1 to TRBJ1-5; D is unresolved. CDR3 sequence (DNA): TGTGCCAGCAGCCAAGATCGGGATCAGCCCCAGCATTTT. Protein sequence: CASSQDRDQPQHF.